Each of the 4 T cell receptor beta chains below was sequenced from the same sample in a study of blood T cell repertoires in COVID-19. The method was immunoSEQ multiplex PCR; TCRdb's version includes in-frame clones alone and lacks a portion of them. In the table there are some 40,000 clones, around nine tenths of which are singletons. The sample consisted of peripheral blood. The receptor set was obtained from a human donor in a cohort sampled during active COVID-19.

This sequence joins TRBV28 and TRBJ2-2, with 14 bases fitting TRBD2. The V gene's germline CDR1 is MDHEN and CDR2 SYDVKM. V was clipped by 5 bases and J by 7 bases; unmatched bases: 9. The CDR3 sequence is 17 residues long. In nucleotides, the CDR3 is TGTGCCAGCAGTCCACAGGGACTAGCGGGAGTACACGGGGAGCTGTTTTTT. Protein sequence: CASSPQGLAGVHGELFF.

This CDR3 is CASSYGSGYEQYF. Here the CDR3 DNA reads TGTGCCAGCAGTTACGGGAGTGGTTACGAGCAGTACTTC. The chain employs TRBV27 and TRBJ2-7, with TRBD2 as a possible D gene (6 bases). This CDR3 region has 13 residues. V was pared by 4 bases and J by 4 bases, with 11 bases between. Germline V gene lookup returns CDR1 MNHEY and CDR2 SMNVEV (reference sequence).

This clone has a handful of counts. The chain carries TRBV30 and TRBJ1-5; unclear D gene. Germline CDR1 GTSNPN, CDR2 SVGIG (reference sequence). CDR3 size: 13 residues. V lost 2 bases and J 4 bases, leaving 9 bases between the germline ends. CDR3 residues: CAWSPTLNQPQHF. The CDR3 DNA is TGTGCCTGGAGTCCGACTCTGAATCAGCCCCAGCATTTT.

CDR3 in amino acids: CASRAGQGYSYEQYF. The CDR3 DNA follows: TGTGCCAGCAGGGCCGGACAGGGGTACTCCTACGAGCAGTACTTC. The genes are TRBV28 and TRBJ2-7; 9 bases fit TRBD1. After removal of 6 bases from V and 0 bases from J, the junction contained 6 bases not matched to a gene. The CDR3 has 15 amino acids. Germline CDR1 reads MDHEN; CDR2 reads SYDVKM. The complete variable domain, with remaining parts taken from reference TRBV28 and TRBJ2-7, reads DVKVTQSSRYLVKRTGEKVFLECVQDMDHENMFWYRQDPGLGLRLIYFSYDVKMKEKGDIPEGYSVSREKKERFSLILESASTNQTSMYLCASRAGQGYSYEQYFGPGTRLTVT.